The present T cell receptor beta chain was sequenced within a study of T cells in Graves' hyperthyroidism and ophthalmopathy. TCR beta CDR3 region amplification was performed from RNA transcripts. The TCR CDR3 was amplified in a first-round RT-PCR using the HTBI primer set. Using its own MiXCR run on the multiplex PCR reads, TCRdb lists one record per CDR3 protein. The sample has roughly 280,000 distinct CDR3 sequences, about a sixth seen once; the top ten hold roughly 53%. At least ten counts were recorded for this clonotype. What it binds is unknown. The CDR3 runs to 14 residues. V shed 3 bases and J shed 1 base, with 10 bases lying between them. Germline V gene data show CDR1 as DFQATT and CDR2 as SNEGSKA (reference sequence). Study-level results: Model output signaled ophthalmopathy a median 6.5 months ahead of onset.

This TCR derives from a woman aged 60-75 years with Graves' ophthalmopathy. Sequencing was carried out using blood. The chain couples TRBV20-1 to TRBJ1-5; maybe TRBD1 (6 bases). The DNA of the CDR3 is TGCAGTGCTAGGCGGGGGGGCAGCAATCAGCCCCAGCATTTT. This gives the protein CSARRGGSNQPQHF.